The present entry profiles one T cell receptor (beta chain) with its context. Its antigen remains unknown. The entry originates in a study of metastatic and nonmetastatic thyroid tumors. Study-level background: It was across blood and tumor or nodule tissue from malignant and benign thyroid patients that repertoires were compared. Study findings and constraints: TCR beta diversity was reportedly significantly higher in malignant thyroid tumors than benign nodules, in blood and tumor.

This CDR3 is 14 amino acids long. V lost 7 bases and J lost 6; bases outside the gene matches: 9. Thyroid surgery had not been preceded by any treatment in any patient. Original processing methods: The authors used CDR3 differences across clinicopathological groups to build a distant-metastasis classifier for papillary thyroid cancer. TCRdb called clones again from the PCR reads with MiXCR. These V and J calls rely on TCRdb rather than the paper's analysis. This table holds 25,000 to 35,000 clones, 16% found once. This chain joins TRBV12-3 or TRBV12-4 and TRBJ1-3; 7 bases line up with TRBD1. Sequences were obtained from blood. The sequence came from a female donor with papillary thyroid cancer or a benign thyroid nodule (not recorded which). Some clones in this sample may be carry-over from other donors' samples. The CDR3 DNA reads TGTGCCAGCACTGTTACCGGGACAGCAAACACCATATATTTT. Translated, it gives CASTVTGTANTIYF.